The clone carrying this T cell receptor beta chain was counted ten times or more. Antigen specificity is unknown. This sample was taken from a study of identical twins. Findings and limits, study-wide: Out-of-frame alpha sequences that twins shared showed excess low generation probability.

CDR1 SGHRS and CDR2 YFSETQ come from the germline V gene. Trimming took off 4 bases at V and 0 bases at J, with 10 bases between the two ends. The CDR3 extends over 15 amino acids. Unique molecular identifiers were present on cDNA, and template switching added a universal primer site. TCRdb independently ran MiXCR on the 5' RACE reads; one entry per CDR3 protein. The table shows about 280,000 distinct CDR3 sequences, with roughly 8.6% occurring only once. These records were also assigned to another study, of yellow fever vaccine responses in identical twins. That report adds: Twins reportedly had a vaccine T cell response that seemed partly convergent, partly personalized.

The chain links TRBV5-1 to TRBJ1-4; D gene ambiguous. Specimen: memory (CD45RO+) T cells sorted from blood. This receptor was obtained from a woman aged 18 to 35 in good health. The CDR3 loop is CASSRGVATNEKLFF. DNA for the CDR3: TGCGCCAGCAGCCGTGGAGTTGCAACTAATGAAAAACTGTTTTTT.